This T cell receptor beta chain was identified in a study of T cells after yellow fever vaccination. Broader study findings: A minor fraction of clonotypes spanned both CD4 and CD8 compartments. The booster response re-showed most primary clones: approximately 95% CD4, around 90% CD8.

Template switching with 5'RACE generated the TCR cDNA and added a universal primer site and UMIs. MiXCR was run by TCRdb on the 5' RACE reads, yielding one entry per CDR3 protein. The repertoire holds 620,000 or so distinct CDR3 sequences, with about 12% as singletons. Trimming removed 0 bases at V and 11 bases at J, with 23 bases between. Germline V gives CDR1 LGHDT, CDR2 YNNKEL (reference sequence). This CDR3 region has 17 residues. A word on this clonotype: The target antigen is unknown.

The material sequenced was PBMCs, taken on the day of the yellow fever booster vaccination. V is TRBV3-1 and J is TRBJ2-1; possible D gene TRBD2, 6 bases. The clonotype was recovered from a man aged 25 to 40 who received the YFV17D yellow fever vaccine. The CDR3 reads CASSQDGGSLRGIKQFF. As DNA, the CDR3 is TGTGCCAGCAGCCAAGATGGTGGCTCTTTGCGGGGCATCAAGCAGTTCTTC.